Presented here are 10 T cell receptor beta chains from one specimen sequenced in a study of identical twins. TCRdb reprocessed the 5' RACE reads via MiXCR and lists one record per CDR3 protein. The data contain 1.5 million or so distinct CDR3 sequences, 25% to 35% of them singletons. Specimen: cord blood. Receptors were obtained from a newborn girl in good health.

This clonotype was observed a handful of times. The genes are TRBV6-6 and TRBJ1-1; D unclear. In germline, CDR1 is MNHNY, CDR2 SVGAGI (reference sequence). The CDR3 is made up of 12 amino acids. The V gene lost 0 bases and the J gene lost 7 bases, with 6 bases spanning the gap. The DNA of the CDR3 is TGTGCCAGCAGTTACTCGGGTCTTGAAGCTTTCTTT. Translated, it gives CASSYSGLEAFF.

Regarding this clonotype: The germline gene is not matched at one end of the junction; a read error may be the cause. V and J are TRBV12-3 or TRBV12-4 and TRBJ2-1; 7 bases are shared with TRBD2. The CDR3 covers 15 residues. In nucleotides, the CDR3 is TGTGCCGGCAGTTTTGGAGCGGGACTCTACAATGAGCAGTTCTTC. Translation: CAGSFGAGLYNEQFF.

V gene TRBV5-1 combines with J gene TRBJ1-2; TRBD1 is a possible D gene (6 bases). V lost 9 bases, J lost 0 bases, and 18 bases lay in between. Germline loops: CDR1 SGHRS, CDR2 YFSETQ. The CDR3 has 15 residues. In DNA form, the CDR3 reads TGCGCCACCTCGGACAGAATGGGGTCTAACTATGGCTACACCTTC. This encodes CATSDRMGSNYGYTF.

The chain has TRBV20-1 and TRBJ1-1; TRBD1 matches at 10 bases. CDR1 and CDR2 from the germline V gene are DFQATT and SNEGSKA (reference sequence). The CDR3 length is 15 residues. V trimming: 3 bases; J trimming: 3 bases; junction bases outside the gene matches: 7. The CDR3 here is CSASVRTGGYTEAFF. In DNA form, the CDR3 reads TGCAGTGCTAGCGTCCGGACAGGGGGATACACTGAAGCTTTCTTT.

This clonotype was counted only a few times. This chain uses TRBV4-1 with TRBJ1-2; 7 bases map to TRBD1. The V and J ends lost 1 base and 8 bases, in that order; junction bases with no gene match: 10. CDR3 length equals 15 residues. The V gene's germline CDR1 is MGHRA and CDR2 YSYEKL. The CDR3 DNA reads TGCGCCAGCAGCCAAGTTTCAGGGGGGCGTTTGGGCTACACCTTC. It specifies CASSQVSGGRLGYTF.

This clonotype was recorded at least ten times. The V gene is TRBV20-1, the J gene TRBJ1-5; D remains ambiguous. V was clipped by 0 bases and J by 2 bases, with 5 bases between them. Germline CDR1 reads DFQATT; CDR2 reads SNEGSKA (reference sequence). This CDR3 has 13 amino acids. CDR3 nucleotides: TGCAGTGCTAGAGATGGGGGCAATCAGCCCCAGCATTTT. It is translated as CSARDGGNQPQHF.

The chain is built from TRBV10-3 and TRBJ1-2; D is uncertain. CDR3 length: 12 amino acids. CDR1 is ENHRY, CDR2 SYGVKD, per germline. V dropped 6 bases and J dropped 2 bases, with 7 bases sitting between them. CDR3 loop: CAISLDNYGYTF. The CDR3 DNA sequence: TGTGCCATCAGCCTCGACAACTATGGCTACACCTTC.

This clonotype has more than one count but fewer than ten. This chain uses TRBV12-3 or TRBV12-4 with TRBJ1-5; D possibly corresponds to TRBD1 (5 bases). The CDR3 covers 17 residues. V dropped 2 bases and J dropped 0 bases, with 14 bases sitting between them. The CDR3 region is CASSLPGRIYSNQPQHF. The CDR3, as DNA: TGTGCCAGCAGTTTACCGGGGCGCATATATAGCAATCAGCCCCAGCATTTT.

The chain employs TRBV24-1 and TRBJ2-6, with a tentative D call TRBD1 (5 bases). Germline V gene data show CDR1 as KGHDR and CDR2 as SFDVKD. CDR3 length: 15 amino acids. Deletions cut 3 bases from V and 4 bases from J, with 9 bases between. The CDR3 spells CATSDPGLGANVLTF. The CDR3 coding sequence is TGTGCCACCAGTGATCCAGGGTTAGGGGCCAACGTCCTGACTTTC.

This clonotype was observed a few times. The gene calls are TRBV4-2 and TRBJ1-6, with 7 positions matching TRBD1. The CDR3 consists of 16 residues. Per the germline V gene, CDR1 is LGHNA and CDR2 is YNFKEQ. V dropped 0 bases and J dropped 7; count of bases not matched to a gene: 6. Here the CDR3 DNA reads TGTGCCAGCAGCCAAGATGTGGGACAGTTAAATTCACCCCTCCACTTT. It encodes CASSQDVGQLNSPLHF.